This T cell receptor beta chain was identified in a study of technical replicates of blood from a few donors. Looked up from germline, CDR1 is ENHRY and CDR2 is SYGVKD. CDR3 size: 14 residues. V was clipped by 3 bases and J by 3 bases, with 11 bases between them. The assay was immunoSEQ multiplex PCR, and TCRdb's table has in-frame clones only and misses some. The sample has tens of thousands of clones, around 96% seen once. The chain couples TRBV10-3 to TRBJ1-2, with D perhaps matching TRBD1 (5 bases). This sequence was found in a human donor in good health. The sequenced sample consisted of T cells isolated from PBMCs. The CDR3 coding sequence is TGTGCCATCAGTGACCCCCCAGGGTACTATGGCTACACCTTC. Amino acids: CAISDPPGYYGYTF.